This T cell receptor beta chain was recorded in a study of shared clonotypes between healthy human individuals. For the study at large: CD4 naive and CD4 memory each took three plates per donor, while CD8 naive took two and CD8 memory one. Study-level points and caveats: A handful of donors had around 5.2% of their naive CD4 clonotypes in common. An anticipated effect of sequencing depth on clonotype sharing among donors was recognized.

With regard to this clone: Its antigen is unidentified.

CD45RO-negative, CCR7-selected cells formed the naive CD8 fraction, which excluded terminally differentiated effector memory CD45RA+ cells. The CDR3 has 16 amino acids. With V trimmed by 5 bases and J by 4 bases, 6 bases remained unmatched. Germline CDR1 reads SEHNR; CDR2 reads FQNEAQ (reference sequence). In the original processing: Without quality scores, immunoSEQ junctional reads could not be filtered like full-length reads. Sequencing was performed with immunoSEQ multiplex PCR; in TCRdb, only in-frame clones are kept and a portion is missing. V, J and clone size derive from that table, while D and trimming were established from the DNA sequence. Of over 800,000 clones detected, almost 95% appear once; the ten largest clones hold 24%.

The source material was naive CD8+ T cells sorted from blood. The chain has TRBV7-9 and TRBJ2-1; 12 bases line up with TRBD2. The receptor was isolated from a man between 25 and 39 years old in good health. CDR3 region: CASSVSTSGRYNEQFF. The CDR3 DNA reads TGTGCCAGCAGCGTTAGCACTAGCGGGAGGTACAATGAGCAGTTCTTC.